Below, 20 T cell receptor beta chains from the same sample are listed, as sequenced in a study of shared clonotypes between healthy human individuals. Assay used: immunoSEQ multiplex PCR; TCRdb lists only in-frame clones, some missing. The table lists some 2,000,000 clones, roughly 95% of them singletons. Sequenced: naive CD4+ T cells sorted from blood. Subset given: CD45RA+ positively selected. The receptors originated from a man aged 18 to 30 in good health.

V gene TRBV5-4 combines with J gene TRBJ2-7, with 9 bases aligning to TRBD2. Unmatched junction bases numbered 2, after V lost 4 bases and J lost 0 bases. CDR3 size: 14 residues. Germline loops: CDR1 SGHNT, CDR2 YYREEE (reference sequence). In DNA form, the CDR3 reads TGTGCCAGCAGCCGACTAGCGGACTCCTACGAGCAGTACTTC. This codes for CASSRLADSYEQYF.

The genes are TRBV2 and TRBJ2-3; TRBD1 aligns across 8 bases. CDR1 is SNHLY and CDR2 is FYNNEI in the germline V gene. The V gene end was trimmed by 6 bases and the J gene end by 5 bases; junction bases not matched to a gene: 7. This CDR3 contains 14 residues. The CDR3 DNA reads TGTGCCAGCAGCCCGGACAGGGCGGTAGATACGCAGTATTTT. This sequence encodes CASSPDRAVDTQYF.

This sequence joins TRBV5-1 and TRBJ2-1, with a weak D call TRBD2 (6 bases). CDR1 is SGHRS, CDR2 YFSETQ, per germline. CDR3 length equals 16 residues. Between the trimmed V and J ends, which lost 4 bases and 2 bases, there was a span of 16 bases. The CDR3 loop is CASSPEGRGPYNEQFF. Written as DNA, the CDR3 is TGCGCCAGCAGCCCGGAGGGACGGGGACCCTACAATGAGCAGTTCTTC.

The chain combines TRBV5-6 with TRBJ2-1; tentatively, D is TRBD2 (5 bases). CDR3 length: 15 amino acids. Trimming left V 2 bases short and J 2 bases short, with 11 bases between. Germline lookup yields CDR1 SGHDT and CDR2 YYEEEE. The chain's CDR3 is CASSLGPAAYNEQFF. The CDR3 DNA sequence: TGTGCCAGCAGCTTAGGGCCAGCGGCCTACAATGAGCAGTTCTTC.

The chain uses TRBV11-2 and TRBJ2-5; TRBD2 is a possible D gene (6 bases). The CDR3 is 13 amino acids. CDR1 is SGHAT, CDR2 FQNNGV, per germline. The germline V and J ends were trimmed by 4 bases and 4 bases, with 10 bases remaining between them. The CDR3 nucleotides read TGTGCCAGCAGCTGGGACGGGAGAGAGACCCAGTACTTC. It encodes CASSWDGRETQYF. Variable domain in full (rest from reference TRBV11-2 and TRBJ2-5): EAGVAQSPRYKIIEKRQSVAFWCNPISGHATLYWYQQILGQGPKLLIQFQNNGVVDDSQLPKDRFSAERLKGVDSTLKIQPAKLEDSAVYLCASSWDGRETQYFGPGTRLLVL.

The rearrangement links TRBV5-1 to TRBJ2-7; 10 nucleotides match TRBD2. The CDR3 is 14 amino acids. The germline V gene has CDR1 SGHRS and CDR2 YFSETQ. Trimming at V came to 7 bases and at J to 1 base, leaving 5 bases not matched to a gene. The CDR3 protein is CASGGLAISYEQYF. The CDR3 bases are TGCGCCAGCGGGGGACTAGCGATTTCCTACGAGCAGTACTTC.

The V gene is TRBV5-6, the J gene TRBJ2-5; D is ambiguous. This CDR3 is 13 amino acids long. V dropped 1 base and J dropped 5 bases, with 9 bases sitting between them. The germline CDR1 and CDR2 sequences are SGHDT and YYEEEE. The CDR3 DNA sequence: TGTGCCAGCAGCTTGACAGTATCGGAGACCCAGTACTTC. Its translation: CASSLTVSETQYF.

This chain connects TRBV19 to TRBJ2-2; possible D gene TRBD1, 6 bases. Germline V gene lookup returns CDR1 LNHDA and CDR2 SQIVND (reference sequence). The CDR3 totals 13 residues. Between the trimmed V and J ends, which lost 9 bases and 2 bases, there was a span of 10 bases. CDR3: CASPGVNTGELFF. In DNA, the CDR3 is TGTGCCAGCCCAGGGGTCAACACCGGGGAGCTGTTTTTT. The variable domain in full, with the rest retrieved from reference TRBV19 and TRBJ2-2, is DGGITQSPKYLFRKEGQNVTLSCEQNLNHDAMYWYRQDPGQGLRLIYYSQIVNDFQKGDIAEGYSVSREKKESFPLTVTSAQKNPTAFYLCASPGVNTGELFFGEGSRLTVL.

The V gene is TRBV15, the J gene TRBJ2-3; the D gene is possibly TRBD1 (6 bases). Germline-derived CDR1 and CDR2 are LNHNV and YYDKDF (reference sequence). V lost 0 bases and J 0 bases, leaving 13 bases between the germline ends. This CDR3 spans 17 amino acids. The CDR3 here is CATSRDLGGPSTDTQYF. Here the CDR3 DNA reads TGTGCCACCAGCAGAGATCTAGGGGGTCCTAGCACAGATACGCAGTATTTT.

The chain carries TRBV5-1 and TRBJ2-1, with 7 nucleotides matching TRBD2. The CDR3 consists of 16 residues. V dropped 3 bases and J dropped 3; count of bases not matched to a gene: 9. Germline CDR1 is SGHRS and CDR2 is YFSETQ. Here the CDR3 reads CASSYGRASGYNEQFF. CDR3 DNA: TGCGCCAGCAGCTACGGCCGGGCTAGCGGCTACAATGAGCAGTTCTTC.

Ten or more counts support this clone. The chain joins TRBV30 to TRBJ1-5, with D hard to call. Germline V gene sequence: CDR1 GTSNPN, CDR2 SVGIG (reference sequence). The CDR3 is made up of 14 amino acids. Trimming removed 1 base from V and 3 bases from J, with 10 bases in between. The CDR3 spells CAWSEGGSNQPQHF. The CDR3 bases are TGTGCCTGGAGTGAGGGTGGGTCCAATCAGCCCCAGCATTTT.

The chain recombines TRBV6-5 with TRBJ1-1; 8 positions agree with TRBD1. The CDR3 extends over 15 amino acids. The germline V gene encodes CDR1 MNHEY and CDR2 SVGAGI. V shed 7 bases and J 2 bases; nucleotides not matched to a gene: 9. The CDR3, as DNA: TGTGCCAGCACGAGTCGGACAGGGACTAACACTGAAGCTTTCTTT. Translated, it gives CASTSRTGTNTEAFF.

V and J are TRBV6-6 and TRBJ2-7; 10 bases agree with TRBD2. CDR1 is MNHNY and CDR2 is SVGAGI in the germline V gene (reference sequence). The CDR3 has 14 residues. The J segment lost 1 base and the V segment lost 7 bases, leaving 4 bases of the junction unmatched. Here the CDR3 DNA reads TGTGCCAGCAACCAAGCGGGAGGGTCCTACGAGCAGTACTTC. Residues: CASNQAGGSYEQYF.

This rearrangement joins TRBV5-6 to TRBJ1-5; D may be TRBD1 (5 bases). Germline loops: CDR1 SGHDT, CDR2 YYEEEE. CDR3 length: 16 amino acids. Trimming shortened V by 2 bases and J by 0 bases, and 12 bases separated the two germline ends. The CDR3 region is CASSFMTDFSNQPQHF. CDR3 nucleotides: TGTGCCAGCAGCTTTATGACAGACTTTAGCAATCAGCCCCAGCATTTT.

The chain couples TRBV7-2 to TRBJ1-2; 7 positions match TRBD1. The V gene's germline CDR1 is SGHTA and CDR2 FQGNSA. The length of the CDR3 is 14 residues. Germline trimming cut 8 bases from V and 5 bases from J; bases unmatched to any gene: 11. CDR3 sequence: CASVRDSAFYGYTF. CDR3 bases: TGTGCCAGCGTTCGGGACAGCGCTTTTTATGGCTACACCTTC.

This chain connects TRBV2 to TRBJ1-1; the D is unclear. V lost 4 bases and J lost 1, with 7 bases in between. Looked up from germline, CDR1 is SNHLY and CDR2 is FYNNEI. The CDR3 length is 13 residues. The CDR3, as DNA: TGTGCCAGCAGTGCGCAGCAGAACACTGAAGCTTTCTTT. Its protein product is CASSAQQNTEAFF.

This sequence joins TRBV5-1 and TRBJ2-3; 10 positions match TRBD2. Germline loops: CDR1 SGHRS, CDR2 YFSETQ. The CDR3 loop spans 15 amino acids. Trimming removed 6 bases from V and 3 bases from J; junction bases left unmatched: 7. CDR3 nucleotides: TGCGCCAGCACACGTAGCGGGGGGATAACAGATACGCAGTATTTT. Protein: CASTRSGGITDTQYF.

This sequence joins TRBV18 and TRBJ2-7, with D possibly matching TRBD1 (6 bases). The CDR3 is 12 amino acids. The V end was cut by 9 bases, the J end by 7 bases, with 16 bases between. CDR1 is KGHSH, CDR2 LQKENI, per germline. This chain's CDR3 is CASGTRGAEQYF. The CDR3 region has the DNA TGTGCCAGTGGGACACGGGGCGCTGAGCAGTACTTC.

J is TRBJ1-2 and V is TRBV19; 8 bases agree with TRBD1. Germline CDR1 and CDR2: LNHDA and SQIVND (reference sequence). This CDR3 comprises 15 residues. The V gene end was trimmed by 6 bases and the J gene end by 4 bases; junction bases not matched to a gene: 10. This CDR3 reads CASRDRGSPAYGYTF. The CDR3 DNA reads as TGTGCCAGTAGAGACAGGGGAAGTCCGGCCTATGGCTACACCTTC.

This chain links TRBV10-2 with TRBJ1-5; D is ambiguous. Germline CDR1 reads WSHSY; CDR2 reads SAAADI. V was cut by 0 bases and J by 6 bases, with 12 bases left in between. This CDR3 is 15 amino acids long. CDR3 coding DNA: TGCGCCAGCAGTGAGTCTTTCAACATCTTTCAGCCCCAGCATTTT. The encoded protein is CASSESFNIFQPQHF.